This entry lists 23 T cell receptor beta chains sequenced from one sample in a study of blood T cell repertoires in COVID-19. Some clones are missing from TCRdb's copy, which holds only in-frame ones; the method was immunoSEQ multiplex PCR. The data show 150,000 to 200,000 clones, roughly 88% seen once. Sequenced: PBMCs or T cells enriched from blood (not recorded which). Every receptor here comes from a woman aged 45-65 years who had recovered from COVID-19.

The chain has TRBV9 and TRBJ2-5, with 9 bases matching TRBD2. Germline-derived CDR1 and CDR2 are SGDLS and YYNGEE. The CDR3 is 15 residues long. The V and J ends lost 0 bases and 5 bases, in that order; junction bases with no gene match: 5. CDR3 in amino acids: CASSVAAGGEETQYF. CDR3 sequence (DNA): TGTGCCAGCAGCGTAGCAGCGGGGGGTGAGGAGACCCAGTACTTC.

The genes are TRBV2 and TRBJ1-1; TRBD1 is a possible D gene (6 bases). CDR1 and CDR2 from the germline V gene are SNHLY and FYNNEI. V shed 6 bases and J shed 0 bases, with 17 bases lying between them. The CDR3 extends over 16 amino acids. CDR3 region: CASSDHRVRLNTEAFF. In DNA form, the CDR3 reads TGTGCCAGCAGCGACCACAGGGTTCGACTGAACACTGAAGCTTTCTTT.

CDR3: CASSQARGVANEKLFF. As DNA, the CDR3 is TGCGCCAGCAGCCAAGCCAGGGGGGTGGCTAATGAAAAACTGTTTTTT. The chain is built from TRBV4-3 and TRBJ1-4, with TRBD1 matching over 7 bases. The CDR3 totals 16 residues. The germline V gene has CDR1 LGHNA and CDR2 YSLEER. Unmatched junction bases numbered 5, after V lost 1 base and J lost 3 bases.

This clone was observed a handful of times. This chain joins TRBV7-6 and TRBJ1-1; possibly TRBD1 for D (5 bases). V was shortened by 0 bases and J by 6 bases, with 14 bases between the two germline ends. The CDR3 is 15 amino acids. Germline values: CDR1 SGHVS, CDR2 FNYEAQ. CDR3 nucleotides: TGTGCCAGCAGCTTAGCCGCGGGGGTGGGTGCTGAAGCTTTCTTT. This encodes CASSLAAGVGAEAFF.

The rearrangement links TRBV19 to TRBJ2-3; D may be TRBD1 (6 bases). The germline CDR1 and CDR2 sequences are LNHDA and SQIVND (reference sequence). Trimming took off 11 bases at V and 3 bases at J, with 15 bases between the two ends. The CDR3 is made up of 13 amino acids. Here the CDR3 DNA reads TGTGCCGCTGGGGGCAGGGCGACAGATACGCAGTATTTT. Its protein product is CAAGGRATDTQYF.

The rearrangement joins TRBV4-1 to TRBJ2-1, with D hard to call. The germline gives CDR1 MGHRA, CDR2 YSYEKL. Trimming removed 0 bases from V and 7 bases from J, with 10 bases in between. This CDR3 has 14 amino acids. Here the CDR3 reads CASSQDLPRNEQFF. The CDR3 coding sequence is TGCGCCAGCAGCCAAGATCTTCCGAGGAATGAGCAGTTCTTC.

Concerning this clone itself: The germline gene is not matched at one end of the junction; a read error may be the cause. The chain couples TRBV7-7 to TRBJ2-7, with D possibly being TRBD2 (6 bases). CDR1 is SSHAT, CDR2 FNYEAQ, per germline (reference sequence). The CDR3 is made up of 13 amino acids. The CDR3 protein is CASSLSQAGEQYF. The CDR3 DNA reads TGTGCTAGCAGCTTATCACAGGCGGGGGAGCAGTACTTC.

The genes are TRBV18 and TRBJ1-4; no definite D call. This CDR3 spans 14 amino acids. In germline, CDR1 is KGHSH, CDR2 LQKENI. The germline V and J ends were trimmed by 4 bases and 4 bases, with 10 bases remaining between them. The CDR3, as DNA: TGTGCCAGCTCACACACCGGGAGTAATGAAAAACTGTTTTTT. Translating gives CASSHTGSNEKLFF.

The V call is TRBV3-1 (or the pseudogene TRBV3-2), the J call TRBJ1-2; D gene ambiguous. CDR1 and CDR2 (germline): LGHDT, YNNKEL (reference sequence). Trimming took 4 bases from V and 10 from J, leaving 13 bases between them. CDR3 length: 12 residues. CDR3 DNA: TGTGCCAGCAGCCTCCGGGGAGAGATCTACACCTTC. This translates into CASSLRGEIYTF.

The chain carries TRBV5-1 and TRBJ2-5, with 7 bases aligning to TRBD1. J gave up 2 bases and V 4 bases, and 5 bases lay outside the gene matches. In germline, CDR1 is SGHRS, CDR2 YFSETQ. The CDR3 runs to 14 residues. The CDR3 region is CASSLDRVQETQYF. The CDR3 nucleotides read TGCGCCAGCAGCCTAGACAGGGTACAAGAGACCCAGTACTTC.

The J gene is TRBJ1-1, the V gene TRBV19; no clear D gene. CDR1 is LNHDA and CDR2 is SQIVND in the germline V gene (reference sequence). V lost 8 bases to trimming and J lost 2 bases, with 6 bases between them. This CDR3 contains 11 residues. DNA for the CDR3: TGTGCCAGTCAGATCAACACTGAAGCTTTCTTT. Translation: CASQINTEAFF.

This clone turned up a few times. This chain joins TRBV6-1 and TRBJ2-5; 12 positions agree with TRBD2. The germline CDR1 and CDR2 sequences are MNHNS and SASEGT. Losses at the gene ends were 4 bases for V and 3 bases for J; bases not matched to a gene: 6. This CDR3 comprises 16 residues. The CDR3 bases are TGTGCCAGCAGTGCGTTATGGACTAGCGGGGAAGAGACCCAGTACTTC. Translated, it gives CASSALWTSGEETQYF.

CDR3 bases: TGTGCCAGCAGCTTGGTATTCAGGGAACTGTTTTTT. Translated: CASSLVFRELFF. The chain uses TRBV5-8 and TRBJ1-4, with a possible D match to TRBD1 (5 bases). The CDR3 contains 12 residues. V was cut by 0 bases and J by 12 bases, with 9 bases left in between. Per germline, CDR1 SGHTS and CDR2 YDEGEE.

This chain joins TRBV5-4 and TRBJ2-1; 8 bases align to TRBD2. Germline assignment: CDR1 SGHNT and CDR2 YYREEE (reference sequence). J was trimmed by 9 bases and V by 4 bases; bases with no gene match: 6. This CDR3 contains 13 residues. As DNA, the CDR3 is TGTGCCAGCAGCCCCGGGACTAGGGCTGAGCAGTTCTTC. Translating it yields CASSPGTRAEQFF.

The chain carries TRBV14 and TRBJ2-1; 7 nucleotides agree with TRBD2. Looked up from germline, CDR1 is SGHDN and CDR2 is FVKESK. This CDR3 comprises 16 residues. The V and J ends lost 0 bases and 5 bases, in that order; junction bases with no gene match: 7. CDR3 nucleotides: TGTGCCAGCAGCCAAGATAACGGGGGGATTAACAATGAGCAGTTCTTC. Translation: CASSQDNGGINNEQFF.

Here the CDR3 reads CASSPSGSNGYTF. The CDR3 DNA is TGTGCCAGCTCACCTTCAGGGTCGAATGGCTACACCTTC. This sequence joins TRBV18 and TRBJ1-2; D perhaps matches TRBD1 (5 bases). V was clipped by 3 bases and J by 6 bases, with 11 bases between them. This CDR3 spans 13 amino acids. Germline loops: CDR1 KGHSH, CDR2 LQKENI.

This chain uses TRBV5-4 with TRBJ2-7, with TRBD1 matching 8 bases. This CDR3 spans 13 amino acids. J was trimmed by 6 bases and V by 6 bases; bases with no gene match: 8. From germline, CDR1 is SGHNT and CDR2 YYREEE (reference sequence). The CDR3 coding sequence is TGTGCCAGCAAACGCGACAGGGGAGGCGAGCAGTACTTC. Protein: CASKRDRGGEQYF.

This clone occurred once. The genes are TRBV11-2 and TRBJ1-3, with D perhaps TRBD1 (5 bases). The CDR3 totals 15 residues. V lost 6 bases and J lost 0, with 12 bases in between. Germline V gene data show CDR1 as SGHAT and CDR2 as FQNNGV. CDR3 in DNA: TGTGCCAGCAGGGGGGACTCCTTCTCTGGAAACACCATATATTTT. It yields the protein CASRGDSFSGNTIYF.

The chain recombines TRBV27 with TRBJ2-3; D possibly corresponds to TRBD1 (5 bases). Germline values: CDR1 MNHEY, CDR2 SMNVEV (reference sequence). The length of the CDR3 is 15 residues. Between the trimmed V and J ends, which lost 6 bases and 2 bases, there was a span of 15 bases. Here the CDR3 DNA reads TGTGCCAGCAGAAGACAGAGAATTAACACAGATACGCAGTATTTT. Translated, it gives CASRRQRINTDTQYF.

This clone showed up just a few times. V is TRBV30 and J is TRBJ1-1; weak D call: TRBD1 (6 bases). The V gene lost 4 bases and the J gene lost 5 bases, with 14 bases spanning the gap. Germline loops: CDR1 GTSNPN, CDR2 SVGIG (reference sequence). The CDR3 consists of 13 residues. The CDR3 loop reads CAWIGGGETEAFF. In nucleotides, the CDR3 is TGTGCCTGGATTGGAGGGGGGGAGACTGAAGCTTTCTTT.

This chain joins TRBV4-3 and TRBJ2-7; D remains unclear. Trimming pared 0 bases from V and 7 bases from J, leaving 10 bases between. The germline CDR1 and CDR2 sequences are LGHNA and YSLEER. The CDR3 length is 13 residues. The CDR3 DNA sequence: TGCGCCAGCAGCCAAGACGTAGTGCTGGAGCAGTACTTC. It translates to CASSQDVVLEQYF.

The genes are TRBV7-2 and TRBJ2-5; maybe TRBD1 (5 bases). V lost 5 bases to trimming and J lost 5 bases, with 12 bases between them. Germline V gene sequence: CDR1 SGHTA, CDR2 FQGNSA. The CDR3 contains 13 residues. In DNA form, the CDR3 reads TGTGCCAGCAGCCCCCGACAGAGGGAGACCCAGTACTTC. It encodes CASSPRQRETQYF.

The rearrangement links TRBV5-4 to TRBJ1-1; D ambiguous. V was shortened by 0 bases and J by 1 base, with 4 bases between the two germline ends. Germline V gene lookup returns CDR1 SGHNT and CDR2 YYREEE (reference sequence). This CDR3 region has 13 residues. The CDR3 nucleotides are TGTGCCAGCAGCTTGGAGCAGAACACTGAAGCTTTCTTT. Encoded protein: CASSLEQNTEAFF.